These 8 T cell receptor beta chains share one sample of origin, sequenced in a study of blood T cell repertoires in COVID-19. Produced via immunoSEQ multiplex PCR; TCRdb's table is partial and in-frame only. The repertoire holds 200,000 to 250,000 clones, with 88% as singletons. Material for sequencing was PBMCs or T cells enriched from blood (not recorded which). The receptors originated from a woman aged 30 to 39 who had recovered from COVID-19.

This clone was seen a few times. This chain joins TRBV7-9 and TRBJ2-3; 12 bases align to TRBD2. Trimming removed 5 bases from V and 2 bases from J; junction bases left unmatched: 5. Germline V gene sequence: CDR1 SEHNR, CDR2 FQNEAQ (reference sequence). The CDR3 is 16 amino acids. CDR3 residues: CASSIASGGATDTQYF. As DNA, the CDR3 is TGTGCCAGCAGCATCGCTAGCGGGGGGGCCACAGATACGCAGTATTTT.

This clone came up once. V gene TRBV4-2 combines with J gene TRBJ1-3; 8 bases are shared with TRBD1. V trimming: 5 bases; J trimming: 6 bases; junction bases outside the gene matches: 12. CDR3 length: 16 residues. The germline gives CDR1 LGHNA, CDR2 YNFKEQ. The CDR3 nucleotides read TGTGCCAGCAGCTTCTTGATAAGGACAGGGCTAAACACCATATATTTT. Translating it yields CASSFLIRTGLNTIYF.

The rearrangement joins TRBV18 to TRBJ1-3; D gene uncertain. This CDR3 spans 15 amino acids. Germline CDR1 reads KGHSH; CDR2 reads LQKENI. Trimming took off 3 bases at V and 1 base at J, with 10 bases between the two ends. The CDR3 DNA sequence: TGTGCCAGCTCACCGGTCGAGGGTTCTGGAAACACCATATATTTT. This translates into CASSPVEGSGNTIYF.

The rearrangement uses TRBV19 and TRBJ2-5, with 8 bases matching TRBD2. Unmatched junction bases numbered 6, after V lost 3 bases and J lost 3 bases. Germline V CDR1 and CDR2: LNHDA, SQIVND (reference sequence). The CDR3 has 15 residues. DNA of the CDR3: TGTGCCAGTAGTATTCTCGACGGGGGGGAAGAGACCCAGTACTTC. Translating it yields CASSILDGGEETQYF.

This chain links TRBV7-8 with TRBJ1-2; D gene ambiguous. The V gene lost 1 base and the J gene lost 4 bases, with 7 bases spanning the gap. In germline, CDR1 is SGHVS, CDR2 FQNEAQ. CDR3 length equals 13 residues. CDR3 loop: CASSLGRGYGYTF. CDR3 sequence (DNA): TGTGCCAGCAGCTTAGGACGGGGCTATGGCTACACCTTC.

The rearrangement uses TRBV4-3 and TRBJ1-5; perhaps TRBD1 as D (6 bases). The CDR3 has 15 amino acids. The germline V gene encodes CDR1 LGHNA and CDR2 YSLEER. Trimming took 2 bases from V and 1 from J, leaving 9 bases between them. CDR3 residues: CASSQYRESNQPQHF. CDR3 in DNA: TGCGCCAGCAGCCAATACAGGGAAAGCAATCAGCCCCAGCATTTT.

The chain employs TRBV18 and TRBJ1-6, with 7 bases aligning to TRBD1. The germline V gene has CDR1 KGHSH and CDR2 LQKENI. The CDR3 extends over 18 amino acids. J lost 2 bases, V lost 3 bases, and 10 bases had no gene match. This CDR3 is CASSPEGQSSPYNSPLHF. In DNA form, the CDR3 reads TGTGCCAGCTCACCCGAGGGACAGTCTTCCCCCTATAATTCACCCCTCCACTTT.

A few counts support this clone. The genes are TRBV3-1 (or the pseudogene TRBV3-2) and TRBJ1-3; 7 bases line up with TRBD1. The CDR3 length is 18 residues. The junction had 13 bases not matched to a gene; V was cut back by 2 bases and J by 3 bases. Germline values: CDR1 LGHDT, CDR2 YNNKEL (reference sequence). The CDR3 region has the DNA TGTGCCAGCAGCCAAAACCCGACAGGGCTGGGCCTTGGAAACACCATATATTTT. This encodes CASSQNPTGLGLGNTIYF.